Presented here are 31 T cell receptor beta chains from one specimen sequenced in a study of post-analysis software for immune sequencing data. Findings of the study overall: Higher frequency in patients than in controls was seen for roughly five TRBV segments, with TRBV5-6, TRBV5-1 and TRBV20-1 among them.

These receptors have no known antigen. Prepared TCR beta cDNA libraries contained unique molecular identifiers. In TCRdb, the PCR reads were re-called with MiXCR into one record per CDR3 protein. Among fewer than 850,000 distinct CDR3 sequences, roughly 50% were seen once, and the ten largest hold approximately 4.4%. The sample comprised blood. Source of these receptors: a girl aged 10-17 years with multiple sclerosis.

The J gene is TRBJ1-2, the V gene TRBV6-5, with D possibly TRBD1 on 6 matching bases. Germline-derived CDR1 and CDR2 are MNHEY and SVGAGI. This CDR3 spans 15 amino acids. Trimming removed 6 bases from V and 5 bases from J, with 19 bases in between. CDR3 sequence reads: CASRPWGGAEYGYTF. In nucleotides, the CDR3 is TGTGCCAGCAGACCCTGGGGGGGGGCGGAATATGGCTACACCTTC.

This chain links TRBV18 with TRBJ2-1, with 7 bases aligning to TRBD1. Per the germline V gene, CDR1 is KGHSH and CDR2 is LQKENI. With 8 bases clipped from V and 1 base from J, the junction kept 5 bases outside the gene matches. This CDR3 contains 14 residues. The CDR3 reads CASREGASYNEQFF. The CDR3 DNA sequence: TGTGCCAGCCGTGAGGGGGCGTCCTACAATGAGCAGTTCTTC.

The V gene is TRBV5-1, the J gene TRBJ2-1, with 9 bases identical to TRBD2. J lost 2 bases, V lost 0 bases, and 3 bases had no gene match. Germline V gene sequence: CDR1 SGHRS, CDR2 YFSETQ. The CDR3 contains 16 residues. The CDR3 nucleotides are TGCGCCAGCAGCTTGGATGGCGGGAGGGCCTACAATGAGCAGTTCTTC. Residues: CASSLDGGRAYNEQFF.

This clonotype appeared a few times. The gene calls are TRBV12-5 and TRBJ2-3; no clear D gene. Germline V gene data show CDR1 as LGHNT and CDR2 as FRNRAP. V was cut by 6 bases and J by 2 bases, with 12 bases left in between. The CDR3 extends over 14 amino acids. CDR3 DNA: TGTGCTAGTGGGCTCCCGGCAGTCACAGATACGCAGTATTTT. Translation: CASGLPAVTDTQYF.

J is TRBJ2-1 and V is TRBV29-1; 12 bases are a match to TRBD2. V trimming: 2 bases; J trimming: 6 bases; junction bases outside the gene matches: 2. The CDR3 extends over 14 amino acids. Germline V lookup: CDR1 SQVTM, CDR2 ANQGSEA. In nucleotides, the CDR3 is TGCAGCGTTGAAAGGGGACTAGCGGGCAATGAGCAGTTCTTC. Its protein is CSVERGLAGNEQFF.

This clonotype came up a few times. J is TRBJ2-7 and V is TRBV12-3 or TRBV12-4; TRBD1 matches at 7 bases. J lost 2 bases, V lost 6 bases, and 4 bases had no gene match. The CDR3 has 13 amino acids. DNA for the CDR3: TGTGCCAGCAGGATGGGACAGACCTACGAGCAGTACTTC. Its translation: CASRMGQTYEQYF.

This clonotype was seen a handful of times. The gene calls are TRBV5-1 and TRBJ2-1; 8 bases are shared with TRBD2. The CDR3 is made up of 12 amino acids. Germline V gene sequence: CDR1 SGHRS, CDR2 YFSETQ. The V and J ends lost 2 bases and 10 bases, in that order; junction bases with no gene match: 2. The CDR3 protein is CASSFLAGEQFF. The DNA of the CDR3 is TGCGCCAGCAGCTTCTTAGCGGGAGAGCAGTTCTTC.

The CDR3: CSVEDTGSSYNEQFF. CDR3 sequence (DNA): TGCAGCGTTGAAGACACAGGGAGCTCCTACAATGAGCAGTTCTTC. V gene TRBV29-1 combines with J gene TRBJ2-1; D is perhaps TRBD1 (6 bases). Germline V gene data show CDR1 as SQVTM and CDR2 as ANQGSEA. Trimming took 0 bases from V and 0 from J, leaving 9 bases between them. The length of the CDR3 is 15 residues.

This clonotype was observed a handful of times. This CDR3 is CASSMTLAGPYEQFF. DNA of the CDR3: TGTGCCAGCAGCATGACACTAGCGGGACCCTATGAGCAGTTCTTC. This chain joins TRBV12-3 or TRBV12-4 and TRBJ2-1, with 10 positions matching TRBD2. V shed 6 bases and J 8 bases; nucleotides not matched to a gene: 10. The CDR3 loop spans 15 amino acids.

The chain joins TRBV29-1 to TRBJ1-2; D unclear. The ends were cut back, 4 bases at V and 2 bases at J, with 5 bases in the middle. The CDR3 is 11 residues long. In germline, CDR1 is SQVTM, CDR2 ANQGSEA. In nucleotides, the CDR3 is TGCAGCGTTGGTGGGAACTATGGCTACACCTTC. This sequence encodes CSVGGNYGYTF. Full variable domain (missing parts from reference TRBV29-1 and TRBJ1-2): SAVISQKPSRDICQRGTSLTIQCQVDSQVTMMFWYRQQPGQSLTLIATANQGSEATYESGFVIDKFPISRPNLTFSTLTVSNMSPEDSSIYLCSVGGNYGYTFGSGTRLTVV.

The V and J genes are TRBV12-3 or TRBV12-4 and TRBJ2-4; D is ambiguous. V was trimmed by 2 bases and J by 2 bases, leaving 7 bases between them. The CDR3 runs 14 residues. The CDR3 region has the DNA TGTGCCAGCAGTTTAAGGACCACCAAAAACATTCAGTACTTC. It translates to CASSLRTTKNIQYF.

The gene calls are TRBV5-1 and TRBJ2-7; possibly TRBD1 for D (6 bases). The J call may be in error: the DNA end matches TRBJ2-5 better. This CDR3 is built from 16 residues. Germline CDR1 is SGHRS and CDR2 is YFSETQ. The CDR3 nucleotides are TGCGCCAGCAGCTTGGGGGGGCATCAAGGATCGGAGACCCAGTACTTC. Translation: CASSLGGHQGSETQYF.

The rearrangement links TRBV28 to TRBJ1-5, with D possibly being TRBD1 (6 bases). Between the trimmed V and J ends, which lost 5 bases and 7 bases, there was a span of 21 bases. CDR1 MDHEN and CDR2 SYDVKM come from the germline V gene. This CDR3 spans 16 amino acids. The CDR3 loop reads CASSGRSGAFRQPQHF. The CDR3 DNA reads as TGTGCCAGCAGTGGTCGATCGGGGGCATTCAGACAGCCCCAGCATTTT.

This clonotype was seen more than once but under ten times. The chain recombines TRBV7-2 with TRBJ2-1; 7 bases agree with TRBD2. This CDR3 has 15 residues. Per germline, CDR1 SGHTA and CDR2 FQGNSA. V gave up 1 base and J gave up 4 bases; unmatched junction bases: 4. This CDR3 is CASSLEASGYNEQFF. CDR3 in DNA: TGTGCCAGCAGCTTAGAGGCTAGCGGATACAATGAGCAGTTCTTC.

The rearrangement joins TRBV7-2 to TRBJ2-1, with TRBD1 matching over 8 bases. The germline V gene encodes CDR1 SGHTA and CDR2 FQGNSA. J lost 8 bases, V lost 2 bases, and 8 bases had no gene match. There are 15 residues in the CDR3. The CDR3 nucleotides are TGTGCCAGCAGCTTACAGGGGGCGAAACTCGATGAGCAGTTCTTC. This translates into CASSLQGAKLDEQFF.

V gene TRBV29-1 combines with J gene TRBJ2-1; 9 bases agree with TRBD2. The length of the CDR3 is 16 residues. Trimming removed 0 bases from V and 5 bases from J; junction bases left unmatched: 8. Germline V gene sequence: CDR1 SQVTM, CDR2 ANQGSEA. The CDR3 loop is CSVEDPSASGDNEQFF. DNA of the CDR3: TGCAGCGTTGAAGATCCTTCTGCTAGCGGGGACAATGAGCAGTTCTTC.

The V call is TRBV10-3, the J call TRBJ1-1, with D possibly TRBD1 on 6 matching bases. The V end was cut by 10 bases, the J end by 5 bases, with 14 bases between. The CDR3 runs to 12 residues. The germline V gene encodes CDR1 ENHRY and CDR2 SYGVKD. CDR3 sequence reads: CATGTRGTEAFF. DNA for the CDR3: TGTGCCACCGGGACTAGGGGGACTGAAGCTTTCTTT.

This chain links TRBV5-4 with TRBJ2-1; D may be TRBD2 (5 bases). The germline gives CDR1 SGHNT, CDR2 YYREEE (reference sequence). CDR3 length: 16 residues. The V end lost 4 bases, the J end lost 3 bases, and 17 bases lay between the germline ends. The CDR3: CASSNPGLQLYNEQFF. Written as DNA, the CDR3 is TGTGCCAGCAGCAACCCCGGACTGCAACTCTACAATGAGCAGTTCTTC.

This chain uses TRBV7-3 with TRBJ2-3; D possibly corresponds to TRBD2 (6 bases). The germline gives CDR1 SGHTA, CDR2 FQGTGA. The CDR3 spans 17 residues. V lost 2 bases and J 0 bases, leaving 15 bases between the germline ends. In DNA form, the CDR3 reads TGTGCCAGCAGCTTAGGCCCTTTGGGGGGAAGCACAGATACGCAGTATTTT. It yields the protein CASSLGPLGGSTDTQYF.

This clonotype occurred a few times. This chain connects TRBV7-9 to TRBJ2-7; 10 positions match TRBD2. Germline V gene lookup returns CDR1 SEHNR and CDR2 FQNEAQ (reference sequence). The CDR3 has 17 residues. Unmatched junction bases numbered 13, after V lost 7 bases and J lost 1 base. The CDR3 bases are TGTGCCAGCACCCCCGTGGGTGCTAGCGGGAGTTCCTACGAGCAGTACTTC. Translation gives CASTPVGASGSSYEQYF.

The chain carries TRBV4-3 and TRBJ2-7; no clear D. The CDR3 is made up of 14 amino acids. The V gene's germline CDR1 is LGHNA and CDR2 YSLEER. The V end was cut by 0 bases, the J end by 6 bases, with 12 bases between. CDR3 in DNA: TGCGCCAGCAGCCAAGATATTAGGAACGGCGAGCAGTACTTC. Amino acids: CASSQDIRNGEQYF.

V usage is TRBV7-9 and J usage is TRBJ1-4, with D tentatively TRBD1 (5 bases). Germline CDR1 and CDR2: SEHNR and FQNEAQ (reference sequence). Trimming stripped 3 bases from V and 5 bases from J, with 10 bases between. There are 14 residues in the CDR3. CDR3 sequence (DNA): TGTGCCAGCAGCTTCGGGACGGGGAATGAAAAACTGTTTTTT. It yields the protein CASSFGTGNEKLFF.

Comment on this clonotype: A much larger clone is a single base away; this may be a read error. The CDR3 is CASSTLAGIHYNEQFF. In DNA, the CDR3 is TGTGCCAGCAGTACCTTAGCGGGAATCCACTACAATGAGCAGTTCTTC. The genes are TRBV12-3 or TRBV12-4 and TRBJ2-1; 8 bases map to TRBD2. The CDR3 totals 16 residues. Trimming cost V 5 bases and J 3 bases; bases outside gene matches: 9.

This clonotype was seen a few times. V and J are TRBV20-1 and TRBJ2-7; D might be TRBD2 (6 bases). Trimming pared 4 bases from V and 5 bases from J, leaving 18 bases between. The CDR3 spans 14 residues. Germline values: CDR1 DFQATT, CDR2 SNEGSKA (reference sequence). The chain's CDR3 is CSATQSGRYNEQYF. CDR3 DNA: TGCAGTGCTACCCAATCGGGGAGGTACAACGAGCAGTACTTC.

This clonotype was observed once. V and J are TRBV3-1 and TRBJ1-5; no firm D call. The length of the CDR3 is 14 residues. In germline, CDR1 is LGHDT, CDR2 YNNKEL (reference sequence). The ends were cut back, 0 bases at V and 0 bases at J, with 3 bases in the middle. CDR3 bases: TGTGCCAGCAGCCAAGATGTTAGCAATCAGCCCCAGCATTTT. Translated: CASSQDVSNQPQHF.

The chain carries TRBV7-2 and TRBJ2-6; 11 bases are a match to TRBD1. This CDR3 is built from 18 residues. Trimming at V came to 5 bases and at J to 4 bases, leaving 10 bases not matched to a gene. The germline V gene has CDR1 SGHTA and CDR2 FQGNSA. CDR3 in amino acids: CASSLRRTGGRGANVLTF. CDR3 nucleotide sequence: TGTGCCAGCAGCCTACGCAGGACAGGGGGCCGAGGGGCCAACGTCCTGACTTTC.

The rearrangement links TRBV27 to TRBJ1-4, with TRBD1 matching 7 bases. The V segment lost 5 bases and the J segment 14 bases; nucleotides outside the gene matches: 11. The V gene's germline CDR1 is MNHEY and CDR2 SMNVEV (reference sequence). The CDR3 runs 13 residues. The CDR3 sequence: CASSPPGQFVLFF. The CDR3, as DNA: TGTGCCAGCAGTCCGCCGGGACAGTTCGTGCTGTTTTTT.

The CDR3, as DNA: TGCAGCGTTGAGCTCAACAGGGATTTCACTAACTATGGCTACACCTTC. Translated: CSVELNRDFTNYGYTF. The chain employs TRBV29-1 and TRBJ1-2; maybe TRBD1 (6 bases). V shed 3 bases and J shed 0 bases, with 17 bases lying between them. The CDR3 consists of 16 residues. Germline assignment: CDR1 SQVTM and CDR2 ANQGSEA.

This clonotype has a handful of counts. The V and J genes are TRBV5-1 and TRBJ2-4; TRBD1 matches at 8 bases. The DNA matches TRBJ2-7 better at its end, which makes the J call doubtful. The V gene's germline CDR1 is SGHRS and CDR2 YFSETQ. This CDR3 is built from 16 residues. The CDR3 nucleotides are TGCGCCAGCAGCTTGACAGGGGGTGCCCTTGTTTACGAGCAGTACTTC. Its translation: CASSLTGGALVYEQYF.

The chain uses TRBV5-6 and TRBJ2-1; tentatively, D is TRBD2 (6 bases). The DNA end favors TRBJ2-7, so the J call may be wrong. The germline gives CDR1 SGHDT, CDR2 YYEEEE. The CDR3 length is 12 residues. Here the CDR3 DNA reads TGTGCCAGCAGCACCGGGAGCAATGAGCAGTACTTC. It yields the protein CASSTGSNEQYF.

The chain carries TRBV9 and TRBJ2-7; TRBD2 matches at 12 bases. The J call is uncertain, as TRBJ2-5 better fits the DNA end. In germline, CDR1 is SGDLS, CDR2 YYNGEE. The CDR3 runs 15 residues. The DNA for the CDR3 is TGTGCCAGCAGCGTAACTAGCGGGGGGCAAGAGACCCAGTACTTC. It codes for CASSVTSGGQETQYF.